The rows below give T cell receptor beta chains drawn from one sample of a study of T and B cells in COVID-19 patients. One entry per CDR3 protein results from TCRdb running MiXCR on the multiplex PCR reads. Of over 7,000 distinct CDR3 sequences detected, approximately 22% appear once; the ten largest clones hold 3% to 4%. Source material: blood. The source is a human donor who had recovered from COVID-19. The CDR3 runs from the conserved cysteine through the conserved F or W. Each record gives: CDR3 protein, CDR3 DNA, J gene, D gene, V gene, clone size. D genes are given only for firm matches. Clone size is shown for a subset of rows, as once, few, many or a class of expanded clone.

CDR3aa: CASSSTGGEQYF
CDR3nt: TGTGCCAGCAGTTCGACAGGGGGCGAGCAGTACTTC
j_gene: TRBJ2-7
d_gene: TRBD1
v_gene: TRBV27
abundance: once

CDR3aa: CASSSQGAEKLFF
CDR3nt: TGTGCCAGCAGCTCGCAGGGGGCAGAAAAACTGTTTTTT
j_gene: TRBJ1-4
d_gene: TRBD1
v_gene: TRBV7-9
abundance: -

CDR3aa: CATRQGQETQYF
CDR3nt: TGTGCCACCAGACAGGGTCAGGAGACCCAGTACTTC
j_gene: TRBJ2-5
d_gene: TRBD1
v_gene: TRBV19
abundance: medium-sized

CDR3aa: CASSLEGGVNTGELFF
CDR3nt: TGTGCCAGCAGCTTGGAGGGGGGAGTGAACACCGGGGAGCTGTTTTTT
j_gene: TRBJ2-2
d_gene: -
v_gene: TRBV5-6
abundance: medium-sized

CDR3aa: CASSFPGAGGRTGELFF
CDR3nt: TGTGCCAGCAGCTTCCCCGGCGCGGGGGGCCGAACCGGGGAGCTGTTTTTT
j_gene: TRBJ2-2
d_gene: TRBD2
v_gene: TRBV11-2
abundance: many

CDR3aa: CASSGTGMNSPLHF
CDR3nt: TGTGCCAGCAGCGGGACAGGGATGAATTCACCCCTCCACTTT
j_gene: TRBJ1-6
d_gene: TRBD1
v_gene: TRBV5-6
abundance: medium-sized

CDR3aa: CASRRYEQYF
CDR3nt: TGTGCCAGCAGGCGGTACGAGCAGTACTTC
j_gene: TRBJ2-7
d_gene: -
v_gene: TRBV28
abundance: -

CDR3aa: CASSLEGQANEQFF
CDR3nt: TGTGCCAGCAGCTTAGAGGGACAGGCGAATGAGCAGTTCTTC
j_gene: TRBJ2-1
d_gene: TRBD1
v_gene: TRBV11-2
abundance: -

CDR3aa: CASSRLAGGTTDTQYF
CDR3nt: TGTGCCAGCAGTCGACTAGCGGGGGGTACCACAGATACGCAGTATTTT
j_gene: TRBJ2-3
d_gene: TRBD2
v_gene: TRBV6-4
abundance: -

CDR3aa: CASSPGTGAYYGYTF
CDR3nt: TGTGCCAGCAGCCCGGGGACAGGTGCGTACTATGGCTACACCTTC
j_gene: TRBJ1-2
d_gene: TRBD1
v_gene: TRBV4-2
abundance: -

CDR3aa: CSVVLPWTGQETQYF
CDR3nt: TGCAGCGTTGTTTTACCTTGGACAGGCCAAGAGACCCAGTACTTC
j_gene: TRBJ2-5
d_gene: TRBD1
v_gene: TRBV29-1
abundance: medium-sized

CDR3aa: CASSEPAGLSYEQYF
CDR3nt: TGTGCCAGCAGTGAACCCGCGGGGTTATCCTACGAGCAGTACTTC
j_gene: TRBJ2-7
d_gene: -
v_gene: TRBV6-5
abundance: -

CDR3aa: CSARSGLKETQYF
CDR3nt: TGCAGTGCTAGATCCGGTTTAAAAGAGACCCAGTACTTC
j_gene: TRBJ2-5
d_gene: -
v_gene: TRBV20-1
abundance: -

CDR3aa: CASSYSIFVVLRGGDTEAFF
CDR3nt: TGTGCCAGCAGTTACTCTATTTTCGTGGTGCTTAGAGGGGGAGACACTGAAGCTTTCTTT
j_gene: TRBJ1-1
d_gene: -
v_gene: TRBV6-1
abundance: -

CDR3aa: CASSAAGTGSNTEAFF
CDR3nt: TGTGCCAGTAGTGCAGCGGGGACAGGGTCGAACACTGAAGCTTTCTTT
j_gene: TRBJ1-1
d_gene: TRBD1
v_gene: TRBV19
abundance: medium-sized

CDR3aa: CSAGLASDTQYF
CDR3nt: TGCAGTGCGGGGCTAGCGTCGGATACGCAGTATTTT
j_gene: TRBJ2-3
d_gene: -
v_gene: TRBV20-1
abundance: few

CDR3aa: CASSFGDRVNEQYF
CDR3nt: TGTGCCAGCAGCTTCGGGGACAGGGTCAACGAGCAGTACTTC
j_gene: TRBJ2-7
d_gene: TRBD1
v_gene: TRBV5-6
abundance: medium-sized

CDR3aa: CASSPDVRGTGGKLFF
CDR3nt: TGTGCCAGCTCACCCGACGTACGCGGGACAGGGGGGAAACTGTTTTTT
j_gene: TRBJ1-4
d_gene: TRBD1
v_gene: TRBV18
abundance: many

CDR3aa: CASSNTDTQYF
CDR3nt: TGCGCCAGCAGCAATACAGATACGCAGTATTTT
j_gene: TRBJ2-3
d_gene: -
v_gene: TRBV5-1
abundance: -

CDR3aa: CASSLEWGGLYEQFF
CDR3nt: TGTGCCAGCAGTTTAGAGTGGGGGGGTCTTTATGAGCAGTTCTTC
j_gene: TRBJ2-1
d_gene: TRBD2
v_gene: TRBV27
abundance: many

CDR3aa: CASSPQQGPYNEQFF
CDR3nt: TGTGCCAGCTCACCTCAGCAGGGGCCCTACAATGAGCAGTTCTTC
j_gene: TRBJ2-1
d_gene: -
v_gene: TRBV18
abundance: -

CDR3aa: CAWSRDRSEPQHF
CDR3nt: TGTGCCTGGAGTCGGGACCGGTCTGAGCCCCAGCATTTT
j_gene: TRBJ1-5
d_gene: -
v_gene: TRBV30
abundance: -

CDR3aa: CASSRIRSEQYF
CDR3nt: TGTGCCAGCAGTCGGATCCGGTCCGAGCAGTACTTC
j_gene: TRBJ2-7
d_gene: -
v_gene: TRBV6-5
abundance: medium-sized

CDR3aa: CVRSPWTAGSTGELFF
CDR3nt: TGTGTCAGAAGCCCCTGGACTGCCGGATCCACCGGGGAGCTGTTTTTT
j_gene: TRBJ2-2
d_gene: -
v_gene: TRBV7-6
abundance: -

CDR3aa: CASLLDGYNEQFF
CDR3nt: TGTGCCAGCCTATTAGACGGATACAATGAGCAGTTCTTC
j_gene: TRBJ2-1
d_gene: -
v_gene: TRBV6-1
abundance: -

CDR3aa: CASSTATGYSNQPQHF
CDR3nt: TGTGCCAGCAGCACGGCGACCGGATATAGCAATCAGCCCCAGCATTTT
j_gene: TRBJ1-5
d_gene: -
v_gene: TRBV6-6
abundance: many

CDR3aa: CASSEAPKNIQYF
CDR3nt: TGCGCCAGCAGCGAAGCTCCCAAAAACATTCAGTACTTC
j_gene: TRBJ2-4
d_gene: -
v_gene: TRBV5-1
abundance: few

CDR3aa: CATSATGVGQGQPQHF
CDR3nt: TGTGCCACCAGTGCCACAGGGGTGGGGCAAGGACAGCCCCAGCATTTT
j_gene: TRBJ1-5
d_gene: TRBD1
v_gene: TRBV24-1
abundance: -

CDR3aa: CASSQGSFLETQYF
CDR3nt: TGTGCCAGCAGCCAGGGGTCCTTTTTAGAGACCCAGTACTTC
j_gene: TRBJ2-5
d_gene: -
v_gene: TRBV5-6
abundance: medium-sized

CDR3aa: CASSPPQGHGYTF
CDR3nt: TGTGCCAGCAGCCCGCCACAGGGACATGGCTACACCTTC
j_gene: TRBJ1-2
d_gene: -
v_gene: TRBV19
abundance: medium-sized

CDR3aa: CASSQLAGGHTDTQYF
CDR3nt: TGTGCCAGCAGTCAACTAGCGGGGGGGCACACAGATACGCAGTATTTT
j_gene: TRBJ2-3
d_gene: TRBD2
v_gene: TRBV6-5
abundance: -

CDR3aa: CASSMDRGFFSYTF
CDR3nt: TGTGCCAGTAGTATGGACAGGGGGTTTTTCAGCTACACCTTC
j_gene: TRBJ1-2
d_gene: TRBD1
v_gene: TRBV19
abundance: medium-sized

CDR3aa: CASSLNSHQPQHF
CDR3nt: TGTGCCAGCAGCTTAAACAGCCATCAGCCCCAGCATTTT
j_gene: TRBJ1-5
d_gene: -
v_gene: TRBV11-2
abundance: many

CDR3aa: CASSYGKAGSSYNSPLHF
CDR3nt: TGTGCCAGCAGTTACGGGAAAGCAGGGAGCTCCTATAATTCACCCCTCCACTTT
j_gene: TRBJ1-6
d_gene: -
v_gene: TRBV6-5
abundance: few

CDR3aa: CSASSRVGYEQYF
CDR3nt: TGCAGTGCTAGCTCCAGGGTCGGGTACGAGCAGTACTTC
j_gene: TRBJ2-7
d_gene: -
v_gene: TRBV20-1
abundance: few

CDR3aa: CASSTLTGVNTEAFF
CDR3nt: TGTGCCAGCAGCACCCTGACGGGGGTGAACACTGAAGCTTTCTTT
j_gene: TRBJ1-1
d_gene: -
v_gene: TRBV7-2
abundance: -

CDR3aa: CAWTPQAGYGYTF
CDR3nt: TGTGCCTGGACTCCTCAGGCGGGCTATGGCTACACCTTC
j_gene: TRBJ1-2
d_gene: -
v_gene: TRBV30
abundance: many

CDR3aa: CASSSRTGSTDTQYF
CDR3nt: TGTGCCAGCAGCTCCCGGACAGGGTCAACAGATACGCAGTATTTT
j_gene: TRBJ2-3
d_gene: TRBD1
v_gene: TRBV7-9
abundance: medium-sized

CDR3aa: CASSERRDNYGYTF
CDR3nt: TGTGCCAGCAGTGAAAGGAGAGATAACTATGGCTACACCTTC
j_gene: TRBJ1-2
d_gene: -
v_gene: TRBV6-5
abundance: medium-sized

CDR3aa: CSVPPDFGIVSTDTQYF
CDR3nt: TGCAGCGTCCCCCCCGACTTCGGGATCGTAAGCACAGATACGCAGTATTTT
j_gene: TRBJ2-3
d_gene: -
v_gene: TRBV29-1
abundance: medium-sized

CDR3aa: CASSSLGGNTEAFF
CDR3nt: TGTGCCAGCAGCTCCCTCGGGGGTAACACTGAAGCTTTCTTT
j_gene: TRBJ1-1
d_gene: -
v_gene: TRBV7-9
abundance: -

CDR3aa: CASMKQETYQNTIYF
CDR3nt: TGTGCCAGCATGAAACAGGAGACTTATCAAAACACCATATATTTT
j_gene: TRBJ1-3
d_gene: -
v_gene: TRBV27
abundance: -

CDR3aa: CASSYSKLARGQETQYF
CDR3nt: TGTGCCAGCAGTTACTCGAAGCTTGCCAGGGGGCAAGAGACCCAGTACTTC
j_gene: TRBJ2-5
d_gene: TRBD1
v_gene: TRBV6-5
abundance: -

CDR3aa: CASSPRLAGPYNEQFF
CDR3nt: TGCGCCAGCAGCCCCAGACTAGCGGGGCCATACAATGAGCAGTTCTTC
j_gene: TRBJ2-1
d_gene: TRBD2
v_gene: TRBV5-1
abundance: few

CDR3aa: CASTTGGTGNTEAFF
CDR3nt: TGTGCCAGTACCACCGGGGGGACAGGGAACACTGAAGCTTTCTTT
j_gene: TRBJ1-1
d_gene: TRBD1
v_gene: TRBV19
abundance: medium-sized

CDR3aa: CAISDGQGVQYF
CDR3nt: TGTGCCATTTCTGACGGACAGGGCGTGCAGTATTTT
j_gene: TRBJ2-3
d_gene: TRBD1
v_gene: TRBV19
abundance: -

CDR3aa: CATGRTGGFTGELFF
CDR3nt: TGTGCCACCGGCCGAACAGGGGGCTTCACCGGGGAGCTGTTTTTT
j_gene: TRBJ2-2
d_gene: TRBD1
v_gene: TRBV6-2/TRBV6-3
abundance: many

CDR3aa: CAIHLFETQYF
CDR3nt: TGTGCCATCCACCTATTCGAGACCCAGTACTTC
j_gene: TRBJ2-5
d_gene: -
v_gene: TRBV7-9
abundance: few

CDR3aa: CSARDMGASEAFF
CDR3nt: TGCAGTGCTAGAGATATGGGGGCAAGTGAAGCTTTCTTT
j_gene: TRBJ1-1
d_gene: -
v_gene: TRBV20-1
abundance: -

CDR3aa: CASSSPGLAGGQIFF
CDR3nt: TGTGCCAGCAGTTCTCCGGGACTAGCGGGGGGGCAGATCTTCTTC
j_gene: TRBJ2-1
d_gene: TRBD2
v_gene: TRBV6-5
abundance: -

CDR3aa: CSAEGRDRGSGETQYF
CDR3nt: TGCAGTGCCGAGGGGAGGGACAGGGGAAGCGGAGAGACCCAGTACTTC
j_gene: TRBJ2-5
d_gene: TRBD1
v_gene: TRBV20-1
abundance: many

CDR3aa: CSAREGGGAVTGELFF
CDR3nt: TGCAGTGCTAGAGAAGGCGGGGGGGCTGTCACCGGGGAGCTGTTTTTT
j_gene: TRBJ2-2
d_gene: TRBD2
v_gene: TRBV20-1
abundance: -

CDR3aa: CASSARVGGGHTDTQYF
CDR3nt: TGTGCCAGCAGTGCTCGCGTCGGGGGAGGTCACACAGATACGCAGTATTTT
j_gene: TRBJ2-3
d_gene: -
v_gene: TRBV6-1
abundance: medium-sized

CDR3aa: CASSLRTGMGNEQFF
CDR3nt: TGCGCCAGCAGTCTAAGGACAGGGATGGGCAATGAGCAGTTCTTC
j_gene: TRBJ2-1
d_gene: TRBD1
v_gene: TRBV5-1
abundance: medium-sized

CDR3aa: CASSLDSRGGETQYF
CDR3nt: TGCGCCAGCAGCTTGGATTCGCGGGGGGGAGAGACCCAGTACTTC
j_gene: TRBJ2-5
d_gene: TRBD2
v_gene: TRBV5-1
abundance: many

CDR3aa: CASSLVRDRTYEQYF
CDR3nt: TGCGCCAGCAGCCTGGTCCGGGACAGGACCTACGAGCAGTACTTC
j_gene: TRBJ2-7
d_gene: TRBD1
v_gene: TRBV5-1
abundance: -

CDR3aa: CAISEAGEKETQYF
CDR3nt: TGTGCCATCAGTGAGGCGGGGGAAAAAGAGACCCAGTACTTC
j_gene: TRBJ2-5
d_gene: TRBD2
v_gene: TRBV10-3
abundance: -

CDR3aa: CASSYRSGARPTEAFF
CDR3nt: TGTGCCAGCAGTTACCGCTCGGGGGCGCGTCCCACTGAAGCTTTCTTT
j_gene: TRBJ1-1
d_gene: -
v_gene: TRBV6-5
abundance: many

CDR3aa: CAWGVGLDKYNEQFF
CDR3nt: TGTGCCTGGGGGGTGGGACTAGACAAATACAATGAGCAGTTCTTC
j_gene: TRBJ2-1
d_gene: TRBD2
v_gene: TRBV30
abundance: medium-sized

CDR3aa: CASSLQGANEKLFF
CDR3nt: TGTGCCAGCAGTTTACAGGGGGCTAATGAAAAACTGTTTTTT
j_gene: TRBJ1-4
d_gene: TRBD1
v_gene: TRBV27
abundance: medium-sized